The 22 T cell receptor beta chains in this list originate from one sample, sequenced in a study of blood T cell repertoires in COVID-19. Produced via immunoSEQ multiplex PCR; TCRdb's table is partial and in-frame only. This repertoire shows around 300,000 clones, roughly 87% found once; its top ten account for 9% to 9.5%. Sequencing was carried out using peripheral blood. The receptor source for this set is a man younger than 30 with active or convalescent COVID-19.

This sequence joins TRBV9 and TRBJ2-3; 7 bases align to TRBD1. This CDR3 is 16 amino acids long. V lost 2 bases to trimming and J lost 4 bases; unmatched junction nucleotides: 10. Germline V gives CDR1 SGDLS, CDR2 YYNGEE. The CDR3 bases are TGTGCCAGCAGCGTGGAGACAGGGAGTGGGGCAGATACGCAGTATTTT. It translates to CASSVETGSGADTQYF. Full variable domain (rest looked up from reference TRBV9 and TRBJ2-3): DSGVTQTPKHLITATGQRVTLRCSPRSGDLSVYWYQQSLDQGLQFLIQYYNGEERAKGNILERFSAQQFPDLHSELNLSSLELGDSALYFCASSVETGSGADTQYFGPGTRLTVL.

The chain links TRBV3-1 (or the pseudogene TRBV3-2) to TRBJ2-7; possible D gene TRBD1, 6 bases. Germline V gives CDR1 LGHDT, CDR2 YNNKEL (reference sequence). Trimming left V 0 bases short and J 3 bases short, with 15 bases between. The CDR3 is made up of 16 amino acids. In DNA, the CDR3 is TGTGCCAGCAGCCAAGACATTGTGGGACACAACTACGAGCAGTACTTC. Encoded protein: CASSQDIVGHNYEQYF.

The genes are TRBV4-2 and TRBJ1-6, with a possible D match to TRBD1 (5 bases). Trimming shortened V by 3 bases and J by 7 bases, and 7 bases separated the two germline ends. The length of the CDR3 is 13 residues. Germline CDR1 is LGHNA and CDR2 is YNFKEQ. This CDR3 is CASSQEGNSPLHF. CDR3 bases: TGTGCCAGCAGCCAGGAGGGGAATTCACCCCTCCACTTT.

The genes are TRBV4-2 and TRBJ2-3; 7 bases are shared with TRBD1. Trimming took 3 bases from V and 0 from J; bases not matched to a gene: 9. The CDR3 loop spans 17 amino acids. Germline V CDR1 and CDR2: LGHNA, YNFKEQ. The CDR3 loop reads CASSHSPGQRSTDTQYF. The CDR3 DNA sequence: TGTGCCAGCAGCCATTCACCGGGACAGAGGAGCACAGATACGCAGTATTTT.

CDR3 DNA sequence: TGTGCCAGCAGCTTACAGGGGACCCCCTACGAGCAGTACTTC. Protein product: CASSLQGTPYEQYF. The chain joins TRBV7-8 to TRBJ2-7, with a tentative D call TRBD1 (6 bases). Germline V gene sequence: CDR1 SGHVS, CDR2 FQNEAQ. This CDR3 contains 14 residues. Trimming cost V 2 bases and J 2 bases, with 10 bases left between them.

V gene TRBV15 combines with J gene TRBJ2-3, with D unclear. The V and J ends lost 3 bases and 0 bases respectively, with 10 bases between them. The CDR3 has 15 residues. Germline CDR1 LNHNV, CDR2 YYDKDF (reference sequence). The CDR3 reads CATSRGSRSTDTQYF. The CDR3 nucleotides read TGTGCCACCAGCAGGGGCAGCCGGAGCACAGATACGCAGTATTTT. Combining the CDR3 with reference TRBV15 and TRBJ2-3 gives the whole variable domain DAMVIQNPRYQVTQFGKPVTLSCSQTLNHNVMYWYQQKSSQAPKLLFHYYDKDFNNEADTPDNFQSRRPNTSFCFLDIRSPGLGDTAMYLCATSRGSRSTDTQYFGPGTRLTVL.

J is TRBJ2-7 and V is TRBV6-2 or TRBV6-3, with D maybe TRBD1 (5 bases). Germline V CDR1 and CDR2: MNHEY, SVGEGT. The CDR3 extends over 14 amino acids. V shed 5 bases and J shed 1 base, with 12 bases lying between them. This CDR3 is CASSRAGSSYEQYF. As DNA, the CDR3 is TGTGCCAGCAGTAGGGCAGGGTCATCCTACGAGCAGTACTTC.

CDR3 in DNA: TGTGCCAGCAGCAAAAGACTAGCGGGGGGGGCAGGTTTAGAGACCCAGTACTTC. Translation gives CASSKRLAGGAGLETQYF. The J gene is TRBJ2-5, the V gene TRBV11-2; 14 nucleotides agree with TRBD2. Germline CDR1 is SGHAT and CDR2 is FQNNGV. The ends lost 5 bases at V and 4 bases at J; junction bases unmatched: 12. This CDR3 contains 18 residues. Full variable domain (rest looked up from reference TRBV11-2 and TRBJ2-5): EAGVAQSPRYKIIEKRQSVAFWCNPISGHATLYWYQQILGQGPKLLIQFQNNGVVDDSQLPKDRFSAERLKGVDSTLKIQPAKLEDSAVYLCASSKRLAGGAGLETQYFGPGTRLLVL.

This rearrangement joins TRBV10-3 to TRBJ2-3; 9 nucleotides line up with TRBD2. Germline CDR1 ENHRY, CDR2 SYGVKD. CDR3 length equals 14 residues. V lost 7 bases, J lost 2 bases, and 4 bases stayed unmatched. DNA for the CDR3: TGTGCCATCACTAGCGGGGCGTCCACAGATACGCAGTATTTT. Translating it yields CAITSGASTDTQYF.

This rearrangement joins TRBV7-8 to TRBJ2-7, with 13 bases lining up with TRBD2. CDR3 size: 16 residues. V lost 3 bases, J lost 3 bases, and 5 bases stayed unmatched. Germline V gene lookup returns CDR1 SGHVS and CDR2 FQNEAQ. The CDR3 protein is CASSLGGLAGVYEQYF. The DNA for the CDR3 is TGTGCCAGCAGCTTGGGCGGACTAGCGGGGGTCTACGAGCAGTACTTC.

The chain uses TRBV4-1 and TRBJ1-5; 10 bases fit TRBD1. Per the germline V gene, CDR1 is MGHRA and CDR2 is YSYEKL. The CDR3 loop spans 17 amino acids. The V segment lost 1 base and the J segment 0 bases; nucleotides outside the gene matches: 3. The CDR3 spells CASSQARDRGSNQPQHF. The CDR3 nucleotides read TGCGCCAGCAGCCAAGCCCGGGACAGGGGTAGCAATCAGCCCCAGCATTTT.

The rearrangement uses TRBV29-1 and TRBJ1-2; D remains unclear. CDR3 size: 13 residues. With 5 bases removed from V and 4 bases from J, the gap between germline ends came to 14 bases. Germline lookup yields CDR1 SQVTM and CDR2 ANQGSEA. CDR3 sequence: CSVRDTVVYGYTF. The CDR3 bases are TGCAGCGTTCGGGATACGGTAGTCTATGGCTACACCTTC.

This chain links TRBV9 with TRBJ2-5; 8 positions match TRBD2. The CDR3 is made up of 16 amino acids. Germline CDR1 and CDR2: SGDLS and YYNGEE. J gave up 5 bases and V 0 bases, and 9 bases lay outside the gene matches. This CDR3 reads CASSVGNSGVSETQYF. CDR3 DNA sequence: TGTGCCAGCAGCGTAGGTAATAGCGGGGTCTCGGAGACCCAGTACTTC.

This chain uses TRBV27 with TRBJ1-1; the D is unclear. V gave up 6 bases and J gave up 0 bases, with 23 bases separating them. The CDR3 is made up of 18 amino acids. Germline CDR1 is MNHEY and CDR2 is SMNVEV (reference sequence). For the CDR3, the DNA is TGTGCCAGCAGCCCGAGGATGTCTACAACCTTTATGAACACTGAAGCTTTCTTT. It is translated as CASSPRMSTTFMNTEAFF.

Points on this clone: This specimen includes other DNA sequences encoding the same CDR3. This chain joins TRBV5-1 and TRBJ2-7; TRBD1 matches at 10 bases. The CDR3 is 14 amino acids. Per germline, CDR1 SGHRS and CDR2 YFSETQ. V gave up 3 bases and J gave up 2 bases; unmatched junction bases: 2. The CDR3, as DNA: TGCGCCAGCAGCTCCGGACAGGGGGCCTACGAGCAGTACTTC. Protein product: CASSSGQGAYEQYF.

This chain links TRBV7-2 with TRBJ1-2, with 10 bases identical to TRBD1. CDR3 size: 17 residues. The junction had 10 bases not matched to a gene; V was cut back by 5 bases and J by 1 base. In germline, CDR1 is SGHTA, CDR2 FQGNSA. CDR3 region: CASSQWIRDRGNYGYTF. The CDR3 DNA is TGTGCCAGCAGCCAATGGATCCGGGACAGGGGTAACTATGGCTACACCTTC.

The gene calls are TRBV12-5 and TRBJ1-2, with TRBD1 matching over 10 bases. The junction had 10 bases not matched to a gene; V was cut back by 6 bases and J by 6 bases. The CDR3 has 15 amino acids. Germline V gene lookup returns CDR1 LGHNT and CDR2 FRNRAP. CDR3 bases: TGTGCTAGTGGCTTAGCGACAGGGGGCGCAGATGGCTACACCTTC. This sequence encodes CASGLATGGADGYTF.

The chain uses TRBV7-9 and TRBJ1-5, with 9 positions matching TRBD1. This CDR3 is built from 14 residues. Germline V gives CDR1 SEHNR, CDR2 FQNEAQ (reference sequence). V shed 1 base and J 9 bases; nucleotides not matched to a gene: 4. The CDR3 sequence is CASSLETGGTPQHF. CDR3 DNA: TGTGCCAGCAGCTTAGAGACAGGGGGGACGCCCCAGCATTTT.

The chain is built from TRBV6-4 and TRBJ2-3, with D tentatively TRBD2 (5 bases). The germline CDR1 and CDR2 sequences are MRHNA and SNTAGT. The CDR3 covers 16 residues. V lost 2 bases and J 2 bases, leaving 14 bases between the germline ends. The CDR3 nucleotides are TGTGCCAGCAGTGACAGGCCCGGGGAAACCACAGATACGCAGTATTTT. Translation gives CASSDRPGETTDTQYF.

This chain joins TRBV7-9 and TRBJ2-7; the match to TRBD1 covers 7 bases. The V and J ends lost 0 bases and 2 bases, in that order; junction bases with no gene match: 1. CDR3 length: 14 amino acids. Germline V gene lookup returns CDR1 SEHNR and CDR2 FQNEAQ (reference sequence). CDR3 DNA sequence: TGTGCCAGCAGCTTAGCCACAGGGGCCTACGAGCAGTACTTC. The encoded protein is CASSLATGAYEQYF.

V and J are TRBV7-3 and TRBJ1-1; D is possibly TRBD1 (6 bases). The CDR3 is 16 residues long. CDR1 is SGHTA and CDR2 is FQGTGA in the germline V gene. Trimming cost V 1 base and J 4 bases, with 16 bases left between them. The CDR3 is CASSLRPQGRITEAFF. CDR3 bases: TGTGCCAGCAGCTTAAGACCCCAGGGGCGCATCACTGAAGCTTTCTTT.

This clone appeared a single time. J is TRBJ2-7 and V is TRBV7-9, with a possible D match to TRBD1 (5 bases). This CDR3 is built from 14 residues. V was trimmed by 4 bases and J by 0 bases, leaving 10 bases between them. Germline V CDR1 and CDR2: SEHNR, FQNEAQ (reference sequence). DNA of the CDR3: TGTGCCAGCAGCTGGGGCTTTAGCTCCTACGAGCAGTACTTC. It is translated as CASSWGFSSYEQYF.